This TCR beta chain derives from a study of blood T cell repertoires in COVID-19. Sequencing used immunoSEQ multiplex PCR; TCRdb keeps in-frame clones, though not all of them. There are around 470,000 clones in the sample; around 91% occur only once, and about 0.57% lies in the top ten. Of note for this clone: The sample holds other DNA sequences that translate to the same CDR3.

CDR3 length: 13 amino acids. From germline, CDR1 is ENHRY and CDR2 SYGVKD. Deletions cut 0 bases from V and 4 bases from J, with 6 bases between. The source is a man aged 18 to 30 who had recovered from COVID-19. The genes are TRBV10-3 and TRBJ1-1; maybe TRBD1 (5 bases). Sequencing was performed on PBMCs or T cells enriched from blood (not recorded which). In nucleotides, the CDR3 is TGTGCCATCAGTGAGTCGGGGGGCACTGAAGCTTTCTTT. This codes for CAISESGGTEAFF.